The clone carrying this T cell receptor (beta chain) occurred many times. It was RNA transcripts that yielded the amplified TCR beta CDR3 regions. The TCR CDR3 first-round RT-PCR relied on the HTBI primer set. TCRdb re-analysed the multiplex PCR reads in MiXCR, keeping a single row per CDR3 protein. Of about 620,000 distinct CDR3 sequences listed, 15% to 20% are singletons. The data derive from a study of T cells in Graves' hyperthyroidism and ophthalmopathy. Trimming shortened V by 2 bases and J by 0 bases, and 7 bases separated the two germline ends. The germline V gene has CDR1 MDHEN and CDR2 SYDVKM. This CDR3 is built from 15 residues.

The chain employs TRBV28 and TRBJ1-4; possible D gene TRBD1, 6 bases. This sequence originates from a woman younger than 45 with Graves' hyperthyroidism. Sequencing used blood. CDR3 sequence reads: CASSLPGATNEKLFF. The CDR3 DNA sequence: TGTGCCAGCAGTTTACCAGGGGCAACTAATGAAAAACTGTTTTTT.